The 8 T cell receptor beta chains below were found in one sample sequenced in a study of blood T cell repertoires in COVID-19. Some clones are missing from TCRdb's copy, which holds only in-frame ones; the method was immunoSEQ multiplex PCR. The sample lists fewer than 110,000 clones; approximately 84% were seen once. The sequencing sample was made of peripheral blood. The receptors shown here come from a human donor in a cohort sampled during active COVID-19.

This clone was seen a single time. The chain couples TRBV9 to TRBJ1-2; tentatively, D is TRBD1 (6 bases). The germline CDR1 and CDR2 sequences are SGDLS and YYNGEE. With 2 bases removed from V and 5 bases from J, the gap between germline ends came to 16 bases. CDR3 length: 15 amino acids. The CDR3 sequence is CASSVGGGPSYGYTF. The CDR3 bases are TGTGCCAGCAGCGTTGGGGGGGGCCCCTCGTATGGCTACACCTTC.

This chain uses TRBV2 with TRBJ2-2; 9 bases align to TRBD2. The CDR3 sequence is 15 residues long. In germline, CDR1 is SNHLY, CDR2 FYNNEI. V lost 5 bases to trimming and J lost 6 bases; unmatched junction nucleotides: 7. The DNA for the CDR3 is TGTGCCAGCAGTAGTAGCGGGAGAGGTTCCGGGGAGCTGTTTTTT. This codes for CASSSSGRGSGELFF.

The chain carries TRBV7-3 and TRBJ1-1, with no clear D. The CDR3 runs to 13 residues. Looked up from germline, CDR1 is SGHTA and CDR2 is FQGTGA. Trimming cost V 4 bases and J 0 bases, with 6 bases left between them. This chain's CDR3 is CASSSGLNTEAFF. CDR3 DNA sequence: TGTGCCAGCAGCTCCGGGTTGAACACTGAAGCTTTCTTT.

V and J are TRBV5-4 and TRBJ2-5; D possibly corresponds to TRBD1 (6 bases). CDR3 length: 14 amino acids. The germline V gene has CDR1 SGHNT and CDR2 YYREEE (reference sequence). Trimming pared 4 bases from V and 0 bases from J, leaving 10 bases between. DNA for the CDR3: TGTGCCAGCAGCCTCGGGACATACCAAGAGACCCAGTACTTC. Protein product: CASSLGTYQETQYF. Full variable domain (rest looked up from reference TRBV5-4 and TRBJ2-5): ETGVTQSPTHLIKTRGQQVTLRCSSQSGHNTVSWYQQALGQGPQFIFQYYREEENGRGNFPPRFSGLQFPNYSSELNVNALELDDSALYLCASSLGTYQETQYFGPGTRLLVL.

V is TRBV28 and J is TRBJ2-3; D perhaps matches TRBD2 (6 bases). Germline loops: CDR1 MDHEN, CDR2 SYDVKM. The CDR3 consists of 14 residues. Trimming cost V 6 bases and J 8 bases, with 18 bases left between them. The CDR3 nucleotides are TGTGCCAGCAGCCGGGCCCGGGGGATGGGTACGCAGTATTTT. Residues: CASSRARGMGTQYF.

The genes are TRBV28 and TRBJ2-7; 8 bases map to TRBD1. The CDR3 is 20 amino acids. V shed 5 bases, J shed 5 bases, and the junction held 26 bases outside the gene matches. In germline, CDR1 is MDHEN, CDR2 SYDVKM. In nucleotides, the CDR3 is TGTGCCAGCAGTCTTAACCCTACGCCCGAAAACAGGGGGTATACTAACGAGCAGTACTTC. It translates to CASSLNPTPENRGYTNEQYF.

This clone was found once. The rearrangement links TRBV9 to TRBJ2-5; 7 nucleotides agree with TRBD1. Germline CDR1 SGDLS, CDR2 YYNGEE. Trimming at V came to 5 bases and at J to 2 bases, leaving 6 bases not matched to a gene. This CDR3 is built from 14 residues. The CDR3 region is CASSQQGQQETQYF. In nucleotides, the CDR3 is TGTGCCAGCAGTCAACAGGGGCAGCAAGAGACCCAGTACTTC.

The chain links TRBV15 to TRBJ2-7; 11 bases line up with TRBD2. The CDR3 runs 20 residues. The germline gives CDR1 LNHNV, CDR2 YYDKDF (reference sequence). Trimming took 2 bases from V and 5 from J; bases not matched to a gene: 20. The CDR3 sequence: CATSRNTIKDRLAGYHEQYV. CDR3 in DNA: TGTGCCACCAGCAGAAACACAATAAAGGACAGACTAGCGGGATACCACGAGCAGTACGTC.